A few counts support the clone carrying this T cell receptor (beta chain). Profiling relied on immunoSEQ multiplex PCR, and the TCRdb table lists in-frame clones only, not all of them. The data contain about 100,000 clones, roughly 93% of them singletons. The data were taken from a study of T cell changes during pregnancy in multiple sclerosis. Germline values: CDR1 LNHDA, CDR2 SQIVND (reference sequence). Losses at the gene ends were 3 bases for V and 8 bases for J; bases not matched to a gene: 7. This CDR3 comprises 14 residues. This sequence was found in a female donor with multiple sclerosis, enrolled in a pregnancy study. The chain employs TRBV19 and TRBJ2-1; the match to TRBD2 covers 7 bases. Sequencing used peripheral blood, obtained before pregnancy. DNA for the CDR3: TGTGCCAGTAGTATCCAGCGGGGTCTACATGAGCAGTTCTTC. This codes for CASSIQRGLHEQFF.